The T cell receptor (beta chain) under discussion was sequenced for a study of T cell repertoires in cytomegalovirus infection. This clonotype showed up just a few times. Its antigen is unidentified. TCRdb itself ran the reads through MiXCR, one entry per CDR3 protein. The repertoire holds about 120,000 distinct CDR3 sequences, with around 30% as singletons. Material: CD8+ T cells from cultured PBMCs, obtained from culture after CMV antigen stimulation. This receptor was obtained from a human donor in good health (CMV status not recorded). Some clones in this sample may be carry-over from other donors' samples.

The CDR3 DNA sequence: TGCGCCAGCAGCCAAGAAGGGCAGCCTACTAGCACAGATACGCAGTATTTT. Translation: CASSQEGQPTSTDTQYF. V is TRBV4-1 and J is TRBJ2-3; D not resolved. Trimming stripped 0 bases from V and 0 bases from J, with 13 bases between. This CDR3 is built from 17 residues. Per germline, CDR1 MGHRA and CDR2 YSYEKL.